The rows below give T cell receptor beta chains drawn from one sample of a study of response to subunit inactivated influenza vaccine. Via MiXCR, TCRdb re-called the RT-PCR reads, giving one row per CDR3 protein. This table holds about 520,000 distinct CDR3 sequences, approximately 7.8% found once. The starting material was PBMCs from blood, obtained less than 25 months after vaccination. The receptors stem from a man between 50 and 75 years old who received an inactivated influenza vaccine. CDR3s include the opening cysteine and the closing phenylalanine or tryptophan. A D gene is named only where the DNA matches it firmly. Clone size, where shown, is once, few, many, or a class for clones that have expanded.

clone size | J gene | D gene | V gene | CDR3 protein | CDR3 DNA
many | TRBJ1-5 | TRBD1 | TRBV5-1 | CASSLAPGGYQPQHF | TGCGCCAGCAGCTTGGCGCCAGGGGGGTACCAGCCCCAGCATTTT
. | TRBJ2-3 | TRBD2 | TRBV9 | CASSVGREVTDTQYF | TGTGCCAGCAGCGTAGGGCGGGAGGTCACAGATACGCAGTATTTT
. | TRBJ1-4 | TRBD1 | TRBV20-1 | CSASAGGDIMNEKLFF | TGCAGTGCTAGTGCAGGGGGCGACATTATGAATGAAAAACTGTTTTTT
few | TRBJ1-5 | . | TRBV20-1 | CSAKGVSNQPQHF | TGCAGTGCTAAGGGGGTTAGCAATCAGCCCCAGCATTTT
few | TRBJ2-5 | TRBD2 | TRBV4-3 | CASSQAASGGGETQYF | TGCGCCAGCAGCCAAGCGGCTAGCGGGGGGGGCGAGACCCAGTACTTC
few | TRBJ2-5 | . | TRBV5-1 | CASSLEISTGASQETQYF | TGCGCCAGCAGCTTGGAAATCTCGACAGGAGCTTCCCAAGAGACCCAGTACTTC
many | TRBJ2-3 | . | TRBV4-1 | CASSQGFFRGTRTDTQYF | TGCGCCAGCAGCCAGGGCTTTTTTCGGGGGACCAGGACAGATACGCAGTATTTT
many | TRBJ2-1 | . | TRBV4-1 | CASSRLDRYYNEQFF | TGCGCCAGCAGCCGCCTCGACAGATACTACAATGAGCAGTTCTTC
. | TRBJ2-7 | . | TRBV5-1 | CASSLGTPSYEQYF | TGCGCCAGCAGCCTCGGGACTCCTAGTTACGAGCAGTACTTC
. | TRBJ2-7 | TRBD1 | TRBV4-1 | CASSQEEGQGTHEQYF | TGCGCCAGCAGCCAAGAAGAGGGACAGGGAACTCACGAGCAGTACTTC
many | TRBJ2-3 | . | TRBV21-1 | CASSSTSGSTDTQYF | TGTGCCAGCAGCTCAACTAGCGGGAGCACAGATACGCAGTATTTT
. | TRBJ2-7 | . | TRBV29-1 | CSVEYARTPYEQYF | TGCAGCGTTGAATATGCCAGGACCCCTTACGAGCAGTACTTC
. | TRBJ2-1 | . | TRBV7-2 | CASIPGTVNLNEQFF | TGTGCCAGCATCCCCGGGACGGTCAACCTCAATGAGCAGTTCTTC
many | TRBJ2-3 | TRBD1 | TRBV7-8 | CASSFDRVGADTQYF | TGTGCCAGCAGCTTCGACAGGGTTGGGGCAGATACGCAGTATTTT
. | TRBJ2-7 | . | TRBV3-1 | CASSRLKTAYEQYF | TGTGCCAGCAGCCGCCTCAAAACGGCCTACGAGCAGTACTTC
. | TRBJ2-6 | . | TRBV4-1 | CASSQESRTNSFPSGANVLTF | TGCGCCAGCAGCCAAGAGTCGCGGACAAACTCATTCCCCTCTGGGGCCAACGTCCTGACTTTC
few | TRBJ2-1 | TRBD2 | TRBV6-4 | CASSETSGGAHEQFF | TGTGCCAGCAGTGAGACTAGCGGGGGGGCCCATGAGCAGTTCTTC
. | TRBJ1-3 | . | TRBV6-2/TRBV6-3 | CATLAAGGSGNTIYF | TGTGCCACCCTTGCGGCGGGCGGCTCTGGAAACACCATATATTTT
. | TRBJ1-3 | TRBD1 | TRBV13 | CASSQGVWLSGNTIYF | TGTGCCAGCAGTCAGGGGGTCTGGCTGTCAGGAAACACCATATATTTT
. | TRBJ2-2 | . | TRBV10-3 | CAISEGRGISGELFF | TGTGCCATCAGTGAAGGTCGGGGGATAAGCGGGGAGCTGTTTTTT
. | TRBJ2-1 | TRBD1 | TRBV4-3 | CASSQEGTGYDEQFF | TGCGCCAGCAGCCAAGAAGGGACAGGGTATGATGAGCAGTTCTTC
. | TRBJ2-1 | TRBD2 | TRBV28 | CASSFASGRSLYNEQFF | TGTGCCAGCAGTTTTGCTAGCGGGAGGTCTCTATACAATGAGCAGTTCTTC
. | TRBJ2-7 | . | TRBV4-2 | CASSQERDGPYEQYF | TGTGCCAGCAGCCAAGAGCGGGACGGACCCTACGAGCAGTACTTC
many | TRBJ1-1 | . | TRBV10-3 | CAISESWGQMNTEAFF | TGTGCCATCAGTGAGTCCTGGGGGCAAATGAACACTGAAGCTTTCTTT
few | TRBJ2-3 | . | TRBV6-1 | CASSPRGRTDTQYF | TGTGCCAGCAGTCCCCGGGGGCGCACAGATACGCAGTATTTT